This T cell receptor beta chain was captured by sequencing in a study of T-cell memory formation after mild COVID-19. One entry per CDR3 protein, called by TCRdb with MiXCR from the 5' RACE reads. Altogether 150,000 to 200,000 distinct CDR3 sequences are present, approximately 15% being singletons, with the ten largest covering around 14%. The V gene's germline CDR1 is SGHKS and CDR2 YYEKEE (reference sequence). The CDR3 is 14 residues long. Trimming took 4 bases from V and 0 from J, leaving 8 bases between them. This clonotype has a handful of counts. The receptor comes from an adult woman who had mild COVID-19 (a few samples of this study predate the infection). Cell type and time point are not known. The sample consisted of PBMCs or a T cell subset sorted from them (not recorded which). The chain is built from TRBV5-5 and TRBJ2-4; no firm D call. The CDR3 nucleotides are TGTGCCAGCAGCCTTAGGTCAGCCAAAAACATTCAGTACTTC. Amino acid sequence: CASSLRSAKNIQYF.